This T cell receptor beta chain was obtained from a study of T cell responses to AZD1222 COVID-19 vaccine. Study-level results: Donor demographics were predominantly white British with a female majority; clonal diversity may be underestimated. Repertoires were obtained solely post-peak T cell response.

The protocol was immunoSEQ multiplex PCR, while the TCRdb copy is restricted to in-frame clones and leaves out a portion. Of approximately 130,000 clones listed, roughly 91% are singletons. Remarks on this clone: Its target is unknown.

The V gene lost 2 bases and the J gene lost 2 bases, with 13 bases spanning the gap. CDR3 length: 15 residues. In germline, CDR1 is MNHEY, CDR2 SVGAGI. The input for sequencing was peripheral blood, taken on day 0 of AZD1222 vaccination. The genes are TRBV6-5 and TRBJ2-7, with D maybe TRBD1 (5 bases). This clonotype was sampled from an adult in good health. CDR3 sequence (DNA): TGTGCCAGCAGTTACCTTCAACAGGTCCCCTACGAGCAGTACTTC. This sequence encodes CASSYLQQVPYEQYF.